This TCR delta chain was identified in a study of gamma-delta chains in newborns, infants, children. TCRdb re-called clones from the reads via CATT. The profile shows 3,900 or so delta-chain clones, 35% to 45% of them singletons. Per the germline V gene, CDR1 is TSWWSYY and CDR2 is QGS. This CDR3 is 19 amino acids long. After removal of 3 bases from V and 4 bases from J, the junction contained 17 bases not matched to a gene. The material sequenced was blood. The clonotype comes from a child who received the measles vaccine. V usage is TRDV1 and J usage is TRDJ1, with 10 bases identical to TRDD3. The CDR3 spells CALGDAILGWGINGDKLIF. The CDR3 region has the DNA TGTGCTCTTGGGGACGCCATCCTCGGCTGGGGGATAAATGGCGATAAACTCATCTTT.